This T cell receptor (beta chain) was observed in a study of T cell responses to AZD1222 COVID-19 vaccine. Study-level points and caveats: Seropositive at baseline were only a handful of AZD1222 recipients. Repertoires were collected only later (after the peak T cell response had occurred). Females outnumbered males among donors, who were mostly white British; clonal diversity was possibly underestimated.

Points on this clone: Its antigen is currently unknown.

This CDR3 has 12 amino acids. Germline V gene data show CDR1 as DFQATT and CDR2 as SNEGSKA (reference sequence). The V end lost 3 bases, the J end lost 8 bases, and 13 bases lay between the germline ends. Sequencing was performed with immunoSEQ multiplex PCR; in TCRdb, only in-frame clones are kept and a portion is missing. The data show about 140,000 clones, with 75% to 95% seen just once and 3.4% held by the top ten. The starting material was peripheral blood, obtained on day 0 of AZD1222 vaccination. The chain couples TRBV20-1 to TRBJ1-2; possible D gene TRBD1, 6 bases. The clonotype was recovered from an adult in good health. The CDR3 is CSASTGAWGYTF. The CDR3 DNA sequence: TGCAGTGCTAGTACGGGGGCTTGGGGCTACACCTTC.